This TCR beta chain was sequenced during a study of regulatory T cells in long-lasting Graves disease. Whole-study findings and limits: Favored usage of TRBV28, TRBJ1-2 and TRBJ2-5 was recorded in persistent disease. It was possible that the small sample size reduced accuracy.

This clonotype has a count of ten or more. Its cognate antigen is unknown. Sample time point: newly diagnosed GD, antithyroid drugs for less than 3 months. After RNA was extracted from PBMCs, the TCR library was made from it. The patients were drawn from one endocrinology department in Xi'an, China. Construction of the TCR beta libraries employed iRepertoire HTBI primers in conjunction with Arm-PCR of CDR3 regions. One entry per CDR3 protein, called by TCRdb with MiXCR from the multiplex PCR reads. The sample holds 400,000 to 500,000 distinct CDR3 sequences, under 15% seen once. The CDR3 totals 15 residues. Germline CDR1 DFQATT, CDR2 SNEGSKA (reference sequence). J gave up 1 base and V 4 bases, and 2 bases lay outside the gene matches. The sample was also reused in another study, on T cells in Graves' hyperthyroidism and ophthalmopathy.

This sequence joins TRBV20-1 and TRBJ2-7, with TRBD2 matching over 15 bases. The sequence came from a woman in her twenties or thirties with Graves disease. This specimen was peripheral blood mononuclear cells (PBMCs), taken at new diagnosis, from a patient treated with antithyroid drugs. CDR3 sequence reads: CSATGLAGGSYEQYF. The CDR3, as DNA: TGCAGTGCTACGGGACTAGCGGGAGGTTCCTACGAGCAGTACTTC.